A selection of T cell receptor beta chains follows, all from one sample in a study of cytomegalovirus exposure and HLA in healthy donors. Method: immunoSEQ multiplex PCR; TCRdb's copy keeps in-frame clones and lacks some. The data show some 240,000 clones, around 87% seen once. The material sequenced was PBMCs. The receptors stem from a woman between 18 and 29 years old in good health and CMV-seropositive. The CDR3 runs from the conserved cysteine through the conserved F or W. A D gene is named only where the DNA matches it firmly. Clone size is given for some rows only: seen once, a few or many times, or a class if the clone is expanded.

NA | TRBJ1-2 | NA | TRBV29-1 | TGCAGCTACGAGGGAATAGGTGGCTACACCTTC | CSYEGIGGYTF
NA | TRBJ1-1 | NA | TRBV4-1 | TGCGCCAGCAGCCAACGGGAGGGGTACGAAGCTTTCTTT | CASSQREGYEAFF
TRBD2 | TRBJ2-3 | NA | TRBV9 | TGTGCCAGCAGCGTAACTAGCGGGAGGGGAGATACGCAGTATTTT | CASSVTSGRGDTQYF
TRBD2 | TRBJ2-7 | NA | TRBV11-1 | TGTGCAGCAGGGGCGGGAGGGCCTCGCGAGCAGTACTTC | CAAGAGGPREQYF
NA | TRBJ2-1 | NA | TRBV9 | TGTGCCAGCAGCGTCGGCTACGGGAGCTCCTACAATGAGCAGTTCTTC | CASSVGYGSSYNEQFF
NA | TRBJ2-1 | NA | TRBV27 | TGTGCCAGCCCAACCGCGCCGATCTCCTACAATGAGCAGTTCTTC | CASPTAPISYNEQFF
TRBD1 | TRBJ2-7 | NA | TRBV10-3 | TGTGCCATCAAGTCAGGGGACAGGAGGGAGCAGTACTTC | CAIKSGDRREQYF
TRBD2 | TRBJ2-1 | NA | TRBV7-9 | TGTGCCAGTGTAGCGGGAGGGGGTGGAGGCTACAATGAGCAGTTCTTC | CASVAGGGGGYNEQFF
NA | TRBJ2-7 | NA | TRBV7-8 | TGTGCCAGCGGAATAGGACAGTACGAGCAGTACTTC | CASGIGQYEQYF
TRBD2 | TRBJ2-7 | NA | TRBV4-1 | TGCGCCAGCAGCCAAGATTCGCTAGGACTAGGGACCTACGAGCAGTACTTC | CASSQDSLGLGTYEQYF
TRBD2 | TRBJ2-1 | NA | TRBV9 | TGTGCCAGCAGCGTAGGGGCGACTAGCGGGAGCTCCTACAATGAGCAGTTCTTC | CASSVGATSGSSYNEQFF
TRBD2 | TRBJ2-5 | NA | TRBV18 | TGTGCCAGCTCACCGCCGGGACTAGCGGGAGGAGAGACCCAGTACTTC | CASSPPGLAGGETQYF
TRBD1 | TRBJ2-1 | NA | TRBV7-9 | TGTGCCAGCACCACCATAGGACAGGGGAATGAGCAGTTCTTC | CASTTIGQGNEQFF
NA | TRBJ2-1 | NA | TRBV6-6 | TGTGCCAGCAGTTTTCGGAGCGCCTACAATGAGCAGTTCTTC | CASSFRSAYNEQFF
NA | TRBJ2-1 | NA | TRBV4-1 | TGCGCCAGCAGCCAAGCGGCAGGGGTCACCTTGGTTGTCTACAATGAGCAGTTCTTC | CASSQAAGVTLVVYNEQFF
NA | TRBJ2-1 | NA | TRBV20-1 | TGCAGTGCTAGACGTCTCAATGAGCAGTTCTTC | CSARRLNEQFF
TRBD1 | TRBJ1-4 | once | TRBV19 | TGTGCCAGTGGAAGACAGGGGTCAAATGAAAAACTGTTTTTT | CASGRQGSNEKLFF
TRBD1 | TRBJ2-3 | NA | TRBV7-2 | TGTGCCAGCAGCTTAGATTATCGGGACAGGTCCATTGCGGATACGCAGTATTTT | CASSLDYRDRSIADTQYF
NA | TRBJ1-3 | once | TRBV5-6 | TGTGCCAGCAGCTATCAGGGAAACACCATATATTTT | CASSYQGNTIYF
NA | TRBJ2-3 | few | TRBV28 | TGTGCCAGCAGTCGGACTAGCACAGATACGCAGTATTTT | CASSRTSTDTQYF
TRBD2 | TRBJ2-1 | NA | TRBV5-4 | TGTGCCAGCAGCTTGGGACTAGCGGGAGTGTATGAGCAGTTCTTC | CASSLGLAGVYEQFF
TRBD2 | TRBJ2-2 | NA | TRBV6-5 | TGTGCCAGCAGCCAACTAGCGGGGAACACCGGGGAGCTGTTTTTT | CASSQLAGNTGELFF
NA | TRBJ1-1 | NA | TRBV19 | TGTGCCAGTAGTAGGGGAGGGCAGTCTGAAGCTTTCTTT | CASSRGGQSEAFF
NA | TRBJ2-1 | NA | TRBV11-2 | TGTGCCAGCAGCTTAGGGATAGCGGTCTCCTACAATGAGCAGTTCTTC | CASSLGIAVSYNEQFF
NA | TRBJ2-1 | NA | TRBV28 | TGTGCCAGCAGTTACCCCAAGTGGAGCTCCTACAATGAGCAGTTCTTC | CASSYPKWSSYNEQFF
NA | TRBJ2-3 | NA | TRBV2 | TGTGCCAGCAGTGGGGAGGGGGGAAGAGATACGCAGTATTTT | CASSGEGGRDTQYF